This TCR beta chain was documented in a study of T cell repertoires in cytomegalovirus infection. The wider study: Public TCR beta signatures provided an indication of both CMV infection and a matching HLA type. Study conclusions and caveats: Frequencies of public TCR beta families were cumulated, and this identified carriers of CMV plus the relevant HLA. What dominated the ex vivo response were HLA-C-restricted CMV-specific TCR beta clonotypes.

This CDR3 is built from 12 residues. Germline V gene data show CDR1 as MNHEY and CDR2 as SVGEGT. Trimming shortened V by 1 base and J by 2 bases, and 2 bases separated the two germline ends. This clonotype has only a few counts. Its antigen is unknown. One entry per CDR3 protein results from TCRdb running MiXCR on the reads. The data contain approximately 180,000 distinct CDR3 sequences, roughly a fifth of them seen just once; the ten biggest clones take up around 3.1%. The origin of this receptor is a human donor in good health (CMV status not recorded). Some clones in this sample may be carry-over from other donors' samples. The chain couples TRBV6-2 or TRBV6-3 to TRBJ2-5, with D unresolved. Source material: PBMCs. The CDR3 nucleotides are TGTGCCAGCAGTTACTTTCAAGAGACCCAGTACTTC. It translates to CASSYFQETQYF.